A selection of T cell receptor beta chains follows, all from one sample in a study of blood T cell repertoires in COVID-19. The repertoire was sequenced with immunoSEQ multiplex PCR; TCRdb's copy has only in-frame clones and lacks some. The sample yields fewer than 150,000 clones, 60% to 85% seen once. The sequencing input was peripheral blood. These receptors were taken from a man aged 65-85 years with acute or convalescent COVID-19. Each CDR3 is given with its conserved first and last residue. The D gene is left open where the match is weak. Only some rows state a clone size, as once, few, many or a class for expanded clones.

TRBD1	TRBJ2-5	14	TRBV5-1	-	TGCGCCAGCAGCTTTCAGGGGGCGCAAGAGACCCAGTACTTC	CASSFQGAQETQYF
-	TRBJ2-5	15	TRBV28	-	TGTGCCAGCAGTACCTACAGGGTGGTCCAAGAGACCCAGTACTTC	CASSTYRVVQETQYF
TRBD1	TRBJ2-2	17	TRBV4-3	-	TGCGCCAGCAGCCAAGAGCCCGGGACAGGGCTCACCGGGGAGCTGTTTTTT	CASSQEPGTGLTGELFF
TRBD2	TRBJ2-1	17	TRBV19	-	TGTGCCAGTGGGGGGCTAGCGGGAGTCGGGGCCTACAATGAGCAGTTCTTC	CASGGLAGVGAYNEQFF
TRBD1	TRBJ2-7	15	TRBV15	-	TGTGCCACCAGCAGAAACAGGGGACCCTCCTACGAGCAGTACTTC	CATSRNRGPSYEQYF
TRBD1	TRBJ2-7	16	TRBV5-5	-	TGTGCCAGCAGCCCTCCTATTAGAGGCAGGGGGTACGAGCAGTACTTC	CASSPPIRGRGYEQYF
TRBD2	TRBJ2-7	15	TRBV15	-	TGTGCCACCAGCAGAACGGGACTAGCGGGCTACGAGCAGTACTTC	CATSRTGLAGYEQYF
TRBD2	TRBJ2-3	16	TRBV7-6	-	TGTGCCAGCAGCTTAGGGGGGGGGACTCCCACAGATACGCAGTATTTT	CASSLGGGTPTDTQYF
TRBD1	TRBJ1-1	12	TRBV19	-	TGTGCCAGTAGCCGACAGGGGCGGAGGGCTTTCTTT	CASSRQGRRAFF
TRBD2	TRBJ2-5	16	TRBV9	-	TGTGCCAGCAACCTGCGCCGGCGGGGGGTACAAGAGACCCAGTACTTC	CASNLRRRGVQETQYF
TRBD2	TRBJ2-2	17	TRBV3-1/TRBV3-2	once	TGTGCCAGCAGCCAAGCCATCCGGGACTATCTACAGGGGGAGCTGTTTTTT	CASSQAIRDYLQGELFF
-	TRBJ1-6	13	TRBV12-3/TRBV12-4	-	TGTGCCAGCAGTCAACAGGATAATTCACCCCTCCACTTT	CASSQQDNSPLHF
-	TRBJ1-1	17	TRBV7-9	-	TGTGCCAGCAGCTTAGCATCCAGGGGCCACATGAACACTGAAGCTTTCTTT	CASSLASRGHMNTEAFF
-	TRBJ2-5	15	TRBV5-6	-	TGTGCCAGCAGAAAGACAGGAGATACACGGGAGACCCAGTACTTC	CASRKTGDTRETQYF
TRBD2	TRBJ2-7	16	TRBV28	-	TGTGCCAGCAGTCCCGGGACTAGCGGGAGGGTCTACGAGCAGTACTTC	CASSPGTSGRVYEQYF
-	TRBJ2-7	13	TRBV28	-	TGTGCCAGCACTTTCGGACACAAGTACGAGCAGTACTTC	CASTFGHKYEQYF
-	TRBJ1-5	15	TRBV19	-	TGTGCCAGTAGTATATCAGGGATTAGCAATCAGCCCCAGCATTTT	CASSISGISNQPQHF
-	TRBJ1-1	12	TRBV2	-	TGTGCCAGCACCCCCATGAACACTGAAGCTTTCTTT	CASTPMNTEAFF